This T cell receptor beta chain was recovered during a study of cytomegalovirus exposure and HLA in healthy donors. Study-wide background: Of the donors genotyped, about 410 in all, about 80% fell in the Caucasian-associated ancestry cluster. General study findings and limits: Associated with cytomegalovirus, according to the listing, were 150 to 200 TCR beta chains. Common viral pathogens seemed to be connected with several of the most significant clusters, according to a later analysis. V- and J-gene trimming in TCR beta was tied to a missense DCLRE1C variant by an analysis performed later.

A note on this clone: The antigen is unknown.

Germline lookup yields CDR1 MGHRA and CDR2 YSYEKL. The CDR3 extends over 17 amino acids. Trimming cost V 0 bases and J 11 bases; bases outside gene matches: 16. PCR was performed using 60 Vbeta and 13 Jbeta primers. Assay: immunoSEQ multiplex PCR; the TCRdb copy retains only in-frame clones and omits some. The table records 150,000 to 200,000 clones, around four fifths of them present only once. This rearrangement joins TRBV4-1 to TRBJ1-5, with 7 bases lining up with TRBD1. The receptor was isolated from a female donor in good health and CMV-seronegative. The sequenced sample was PBMCs. The CDR3 nucleotides read TGCGCCAGCAGCCAAGATCCACCGGGACAGCCCGAGTGGACCCAGCATTTT. Residues: CASSQDPPGQPEWTQHF.